This TCR beta chain is drawn from a study of T cell responses to AZD1222 COVID-19 vaccine. The wider study: Analyses pooled second doses at about 4 or about 12 weeks.

Sequenced by immunoSEQ multiplex PCR; TCRdb stores in-frame clones only, minus some. The table has 100,000 to 110,000 clones, approximately 91% seen once. Germline V gene sequence: CDR1 MNHEY, CDR2 SMNVEV (reference sequence). This CDR3 has 13 residues. The germline V and J ends were trimmed by 4 bases and 3 bases, with 10 bases remaining between them. This sequence joins TRBV27 and TRBJ2-7; TRBD1 might be the D (5 bases). This TCR was sampled from an adult in good health. Sequencing used peripheral blood, obtained on day 0 of AZD1222 vaccination. For the CDR3, the DNA is TGTGCCAGCAGTTCGAGACAGAACTACGAGCAGTACTTC. Translated, it gives CASSSRQNYEQYF.